This T cell receptor (beta chain) is drawn from a study of shared clonotypes between healthy human individuals (TCRdb year 2020). Turning to the overall study: The cohort included a few men and a couple of women between 18 and 49 years of age. For each donor, CD4 naive and CD4 memory were each given three plates, CD8 naive was given two plates, and CD8 memory was given one plate. To estimate repertoire size and how much clonotypes are shared between individuals, the study performed deep sequencing of blood TCR repertoires from 4 to 6 healthy adults. Different laboratories and diverse techniques were used to prepare libraries and sequence TCR repertoires, to increase sequencing depth and limit assay-specific biases. Between about 0.85 and 8.9 billion PBMCs per donor were obtained by leukapheresis. Overall study results and their limits: Pairwise subsampling led to the expectation that sequencing depth would affect the degree of clonotype sharing among donors. Larger estimated clonotype richness was generally found for naive subsets than for memory subsets. Incomplete sequencing was indicated by rarefaction of sorted-subset datasets, despite the large sequencing depth. Compared with non-shared clonotypes, the clonotypes found in all four sorted-subset donors had higher generation probabilities. Sampling was limited to blood, and TCR repertoires in tissue likely differ from TCR repertoires in blood. The genetic and exposure-history diversity represented was limited by the small number of donors. Roughly 5% of naive CD4, 3.5% of naive CD8, approximately 2% of memory CD4, and about 0.4% of memory CD8 clonotypes were shared across several donors.

Turning to this clone: Its specific antigen is unknown. No base quality values were provided; no much bigger clone lies one nucleotide off.

CDR1 SQVTM and CDR2 ANQGSEA were looked up in the germline V gene. V loses 5 bases of germline sequence and J loses 0 bases, and the interval between the two ends is 12 bases. The CDR3 sequence holds 14 residues, the cysteine and phenylalanine included. The CDR3 DNA has 42 bases and is translated from base 1. Donors were healthy HIV-negative adults with no recently reported acute infections or vaccinations. Every donor was a Caucasian adult residing in Nashville, Tennessee, USA. CD4+ T cells were enriched by magnetic negative selection, after which naive cells were positively selected on CD45RA and the negative fraction was taken as the memory subset. Blood was obtained by leukapheresis, after which PBMCs were separated by Ficoll-Histopaque density gradient centrifugation and cryopreserved in liquid nitrogen vapor phase. Analytical flow cytometry was used to check the purity and quantity of each magnetically sorted T cell population. Each sorted fraction had its genomic DNA isolated and then quantified by UV absorbance on a Nanodrop 2000c.

TCR CDR3 regions were amplified from genomic DNA by multiplex PCR using the deep immunoSEQ assay. For each cell subset, the extracted genomic DNA was distributed evenly across all wells of several immunoSEQ 96-well plates, and each plate served as one replicate. Each replicate PCR for sorted subsets received about 220 ng genomic DNA, equal to about 30,000 T cell genomes. The purified libraries were quantified using a Qubit 3.0 fluorometer, sized with a Bioanalyzer 2100, and then quantified again using the KAPA Library Quantification kit. Every immunoSEQ 96-well plate was sequenced on a separate single-read 150-cycle Illumina NextSeq 550 flow cell. As for the authors' bioinformatics: Because the immunoSEQ output included only junctional sequences and no quality scores, the filtering could not be the same as the filtering used for full-length reads. Sequences were annotated with PyIR, a Python wrapper for IgBLAST v1.9, using IMGT germline references to assign V/J genes and CDR3. Reads with weak V/J assignments (E-value above 1e-6), missing CDR3, stop codons, out-of-frame junctions, or ambiguous translated residues were removed. V3J clonotypes were defined by identical inferred V gene, J gene, and CDR3 amino acid sequence. Percentage overlap between repertoires was calculated by dividing the number of shared unique clonotypes by the size of the smaller repertoire. RTK rarefaction, the Chao1 estimator, and Recon v2.1 estimates of unobserved clonotypes were used to assess repertoire richness. Generation probabilities for all TCRbeta clonotypes obtained by the gDNA method from several donors were computed using OLGA. TCRdb's version of the immuneACCESS table is confined to in-frame rearrangements and falls short of the full clone set. An unresolved V gene accounts for under half of the shortfall where checked; the remainder is of unknown origin. That table gives V, J and clone size, and the DNA gave D and trimming. The sample table records about 2.3 million clones; under 95% of these occur just once. The biggest ten clones account for about 0.41% of the sample.

This receptor was identified in a man aged 18 to 35 in good health. Some clones in this sample may be carry-over from other donors' samples. The rearrangement joined TRBV29-1 to TRBJ2-3; TRBD2 is perhaps the D gene, given 5 matching bases. Sequenced sample: naive CD4+ T cells from PBMCs. Reading the label with the study, this specimen's cell subset or site is: CD45RA+ positively selected. Read as DNA, the sequence is TGCAGCGTTACGGAGGTGGTTAGCACAGATACGCAGTATTTT. This translates into CSVTEVVSTDTQYF.